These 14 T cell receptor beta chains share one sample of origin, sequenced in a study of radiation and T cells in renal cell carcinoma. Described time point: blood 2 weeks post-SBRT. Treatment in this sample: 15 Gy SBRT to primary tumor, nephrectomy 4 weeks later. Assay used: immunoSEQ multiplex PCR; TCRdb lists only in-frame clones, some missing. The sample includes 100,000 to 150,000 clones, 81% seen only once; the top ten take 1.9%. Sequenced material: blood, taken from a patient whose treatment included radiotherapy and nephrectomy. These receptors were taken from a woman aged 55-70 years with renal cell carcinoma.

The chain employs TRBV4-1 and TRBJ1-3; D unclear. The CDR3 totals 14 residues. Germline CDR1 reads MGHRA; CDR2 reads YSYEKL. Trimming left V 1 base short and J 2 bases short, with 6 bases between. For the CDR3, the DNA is TGCGCCAGCAGCCAAGTCAGGACTGGAAACACCATATATTTT. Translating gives CASSQVRTGNTIYF.

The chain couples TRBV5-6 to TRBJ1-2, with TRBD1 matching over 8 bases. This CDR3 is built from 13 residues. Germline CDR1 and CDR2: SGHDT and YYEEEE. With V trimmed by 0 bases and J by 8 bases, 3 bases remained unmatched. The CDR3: CASSLGQGLGYTF. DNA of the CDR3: TGTGCCAGCAGCTTGGGACAGGGGCTCGGCTACACCTTC.

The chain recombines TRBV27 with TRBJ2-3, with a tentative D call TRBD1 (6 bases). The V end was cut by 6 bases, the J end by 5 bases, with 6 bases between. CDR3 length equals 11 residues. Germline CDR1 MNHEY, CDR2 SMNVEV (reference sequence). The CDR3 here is CASSRGDTQYF. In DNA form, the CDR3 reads TGTGCCAGCAGCAGGGGAGATACGCAGTATTTT.

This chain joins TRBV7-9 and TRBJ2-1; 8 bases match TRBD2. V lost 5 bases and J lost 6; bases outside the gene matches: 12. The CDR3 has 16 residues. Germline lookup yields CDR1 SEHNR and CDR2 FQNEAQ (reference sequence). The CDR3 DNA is TGTGCCAGCAGCCCCGGAGCGGGGGCGGCTTTCAATGAGCAGTTCTTC. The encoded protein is CASSPGAGAAFNEQFF.

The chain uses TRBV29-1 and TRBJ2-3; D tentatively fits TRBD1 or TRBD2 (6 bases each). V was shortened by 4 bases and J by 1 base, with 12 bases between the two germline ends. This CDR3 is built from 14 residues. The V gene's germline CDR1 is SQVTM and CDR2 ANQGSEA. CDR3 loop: CSVVGGEGTDTQYF. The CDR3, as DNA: TGCAGCGTTGTGGGGGGCGAAGGCACAGATACGCAGTATTTT.

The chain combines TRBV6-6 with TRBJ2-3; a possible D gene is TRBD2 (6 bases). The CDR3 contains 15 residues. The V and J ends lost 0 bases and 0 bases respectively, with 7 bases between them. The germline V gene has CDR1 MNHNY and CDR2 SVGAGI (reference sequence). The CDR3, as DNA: TGTGCCAGCAGTTACTCGGCGGGGAGCACAGATACGCAGTATTTT. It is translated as CASSYSAGSTDTQYF.

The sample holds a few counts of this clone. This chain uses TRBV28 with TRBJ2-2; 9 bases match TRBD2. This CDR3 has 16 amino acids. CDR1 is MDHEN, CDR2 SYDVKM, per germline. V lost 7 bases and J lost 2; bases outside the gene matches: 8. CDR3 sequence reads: CASIGGTSLNTGELFF. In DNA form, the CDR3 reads TGTGCCAGCATCGGGGGGACTAGCCTCAACACCGGGGAGCTGTTTTTT.

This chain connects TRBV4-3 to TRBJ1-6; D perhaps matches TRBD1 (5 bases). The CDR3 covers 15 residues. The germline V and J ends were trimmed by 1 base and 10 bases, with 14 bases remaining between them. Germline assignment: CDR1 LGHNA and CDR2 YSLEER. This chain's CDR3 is CASSQGGRADSPLHF. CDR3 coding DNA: TGCGCCAGCAGCCAAGGGGGGAGGGCTGACTCACCCCTCCACTTT.

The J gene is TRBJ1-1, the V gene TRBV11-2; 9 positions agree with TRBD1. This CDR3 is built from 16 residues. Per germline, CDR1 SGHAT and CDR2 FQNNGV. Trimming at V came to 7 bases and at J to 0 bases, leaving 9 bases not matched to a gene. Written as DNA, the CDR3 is TGTGCCAGCACCTCCGGGACAGGGTTTTTGAACACTGAAGCTTTCTTT. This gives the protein CASTSGTGFLNTEAFF.

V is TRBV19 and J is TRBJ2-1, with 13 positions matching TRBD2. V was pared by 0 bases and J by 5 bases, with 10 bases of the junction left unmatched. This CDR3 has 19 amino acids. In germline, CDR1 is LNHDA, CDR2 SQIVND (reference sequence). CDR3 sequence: CASSIDRTSGRGIHNEQFF. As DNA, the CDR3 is TGTGCCAGTAGTATAGATCGAACTAGCGGGAGGGGAATCCACAATGAGCAGTTCTTC. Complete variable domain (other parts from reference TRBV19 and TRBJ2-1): DGGITQSPKYLFRKEGQNVTLSCEQNLNHDAMYWYRQDPGQGLRLIYYSQIVNDFQKGDIAEGYSVSREKKESFPLTVTSAQKNPTAFYLCASSIDRTSGRGIHNEQFFGPGTRLTVL.

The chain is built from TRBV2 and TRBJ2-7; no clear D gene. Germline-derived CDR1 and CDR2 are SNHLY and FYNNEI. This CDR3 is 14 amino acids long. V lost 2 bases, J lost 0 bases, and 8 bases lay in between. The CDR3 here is CASSENTNSYEQYF. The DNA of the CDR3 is TGTGCCAGCAGTGAAAACACTAACTCCTACGAGCAGTACTTC.

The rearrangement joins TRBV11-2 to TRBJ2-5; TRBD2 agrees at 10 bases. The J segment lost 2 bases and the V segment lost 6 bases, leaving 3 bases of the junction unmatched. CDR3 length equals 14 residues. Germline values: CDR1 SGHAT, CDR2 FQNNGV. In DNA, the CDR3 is TGTGCCAGCAGTCTTAGCGGGAGGCAAGAGACCCAGTACTTC. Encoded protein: CASSLSGRQETQYF.

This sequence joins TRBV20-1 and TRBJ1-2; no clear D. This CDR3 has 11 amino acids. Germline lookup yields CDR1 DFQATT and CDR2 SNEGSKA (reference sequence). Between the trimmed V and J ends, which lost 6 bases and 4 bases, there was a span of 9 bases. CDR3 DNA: TGCAGTGCCTCCCAAGGCTATGGCTACACCTTC. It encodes CSASQGYGYTF.

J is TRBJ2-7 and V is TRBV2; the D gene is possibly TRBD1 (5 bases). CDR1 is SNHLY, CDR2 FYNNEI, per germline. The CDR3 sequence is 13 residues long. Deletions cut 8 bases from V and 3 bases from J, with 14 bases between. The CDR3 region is CASGASYIYEQYF. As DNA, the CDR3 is TGTGCCAGCGGGGCTTCTTATATCTACGAGCAGTACTTC.